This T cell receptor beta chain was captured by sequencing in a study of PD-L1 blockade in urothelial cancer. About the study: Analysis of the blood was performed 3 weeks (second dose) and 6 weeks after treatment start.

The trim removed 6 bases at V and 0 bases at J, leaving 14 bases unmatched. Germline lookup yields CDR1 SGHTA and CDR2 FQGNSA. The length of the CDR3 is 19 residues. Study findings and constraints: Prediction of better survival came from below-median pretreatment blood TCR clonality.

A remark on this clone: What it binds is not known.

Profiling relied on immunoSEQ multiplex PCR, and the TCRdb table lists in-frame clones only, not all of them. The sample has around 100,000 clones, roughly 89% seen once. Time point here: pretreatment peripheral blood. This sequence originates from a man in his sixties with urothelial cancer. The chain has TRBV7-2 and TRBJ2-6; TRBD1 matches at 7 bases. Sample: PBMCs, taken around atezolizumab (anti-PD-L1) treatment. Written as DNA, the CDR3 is TGTGCCAGCAGACCGACAGGGATCACGTTGGCCTCTGGGGCCAACGTCCTGACTTTC. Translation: CASRPTGITLASGANVLTF.